The sample holds one count of the clone carrying this T cell receptor beta chain. In the study's own analysis: Scientists estimated how many nucleated cells there were by amplifying reference gene primers. Assay: immunoSEQ multiplex PCR; the TCRdb copy retains only in-frame clones and omits some. V, J and clone size are those of that table, while D and trimming were read from the DNA. Of more than 350,000 clones detected, about 86% appear once; the ten largest clones hold 10%. This sample stems from a study of blood T cell repertoires in COVID-19. At the level of the study: Acute and convalescent COVID-19 specimens originated in the United States, Italy and Spain.

Germline CDR1 reads ENHRY; CDR2 reads SYGVKD. Trimming removed 10 bases from V and 1 base from J; junction bases left unmatched: 4. CDR3 length: 13 amino acids. This chain connects TRBV10-3 to TRBJ2-5; 9 bases map to TRBD1. The sample comprised PBMCs or T cells enriched from blood (not recorded which). This receptor was identified in a woman in her forties or fifties who had recovered from COVID-19. Here the CDR3 reads CATGQGIQETQYF. CDR3 nucleotides: TGTGCCACCGGACAGGGGATCCAAGAGACCCAGTACTTC.